These T cell receptor beta chains were read from a single sample in a study of T-cell reconstitution after alpha-beta-depleted transplantation in children. MiXCR, run by TCRdb on the PCR reads, gives a single entry per CDR3 protein. This table holds around 600,000 distinct CDR3 sequences, 16% found once. The material was PBMCs from the stem cell graft donor, obtained from the stem cell graft. Receptor source: a human donor who donated a stem cell graft to a child with acute myeloid leukemia. Each CDR3 is given with its conserved first and last residue. D genes are given only for firm matches. Clone size appears in some rows only: once, few, many, or a class for an expanded clone.

D	size	V	J	CDR3	DNA
TRBD1	few	TRBV7-2	TRBJ1-5	CASSRQGMSNQPQHF	TGTGCCAGCAGCCGACAGGGCATGAGCAATCAGCCCCAGCATTTT
.	few	TRBV27	TRBJ1-2	CASSWSTDYGYTF	TGTGCCAGCAGTTGGTCGACTGACTATGGCTACACCTTC
TRBD2	few	TRBV10-1	TRBJ2-3	CASSEFLSGGLDTPTDTQYF	TGCGCCAGCAGTGAGTTTCTGTCGGGGGGGCTGGATACCCCCACAGATACGCAGTATTTT
.	many	TRBV20-1	TRBJ1-6	CSAPVGQGLDTLHF	TGCAGTGCCCCCGTGGGGCAGGGTTTAGACACCCTCCACTTT
.	many	TRBV12-3/TRBV12-4	TRBJ2-7	CASSWTSYEQYF	TGTGCCAGCAGTTGGACCTCTTACGAGCAGTACTTC
.	.	TRBV12-3/TRBV12-4	TRBJ1-1	CASSETRTEAFF	TGTGCCAGCAGCGAGACCCGAACTGAAGCTTTCTTT
TRBD1	.	TRBV5-1	TRBJ2-3	CASSLGTGELADTQYF	TGCGCCAGCAGCTTGGGTACAGGGGAACTAGCAGATACGCAGTATTTT
TRBD1	many	TRBV12-3/TRBV12-4	TRBJ1-6	CASRRDRTSPLHF	TGTGCCAGCAGACGGGACAGGACTTCACCCCTCCACTTT
TRBD1	few	TRBV9	TRBJ1-4	CASSARDSGTEKLFF	TGTGCCAGCAGCGCGAGGGACAGCGGCACTGAAAAACTGTTTTTT
.	many	TRBV6-4	TRBJ2-1	CASSDLGRGHNEQFF	TGTGCCAGCAGTGACTTGGGGCGCGGGCACAATGAGCAGTTCTTC
.	.	TRBV27	TRBJ1-5	CASGDVNSNEPQHF	TGTGCCAGCGGCGATGTGAATAGCAATGAGCCCCAGCATTTT
TRBD2	many	TRBV5-1	TRBJ2-1	CASSLDGTSGYNEQFF	TGCGCCAGCAGCCTGGACGGGACTAGCGGGTACAATGAGCAGTTCTTC
.	many	TRBV10-2	TRBJ1-2	CASSESTQGYGYTF	TGCGCCAGCAGTGAGTCGACTCAAGGTTATGGCTACACCTTC
.	few	TRBV7-6	TRBJ2-2	CASSPRPFGELFF	TGTGCCAGCAGCCCCCGCCCTTTCGGGGAGCTGTTTTTT
TRBD2	.	TRBV7-2	TRBJ2-2	CASSLAGTSKSGELFF	TGTGCCAGCAGCTTAGCGGGGACTAGCAAATCCGGGGAGCTGTTTTTT
.	many	TRBV6-5	TRBJ1-1	CASSISGTKAGAEAFF	TGTGCCAGCAGTATCTCGGGCACCAAGGCCGGGGCTGAAGCTTTCTTT
TRBD1	few	TRBV24-1	TRBJ2-2	CATSDLDRGRTGELFF	TGTGCCACCAGTGATTTGGACAGGGGAAGGACCGGGGAGCTGTTTTTT
.	few	TRBV5-6	TRBJ2-4	CARGALAKNIQYF	TGTGCCAGGGGGGCACTAGCCAAAAACATTCAGTACTTC
TRBD2	.	TRBV15	TRBJ2-7	CATSSGLAGIEQYF	TGTGCCACCAGCAGTGGACTAGCGGGGATCGAGCAGTACTTC
.	few	TRBV4-3	TRBJ2-7	CASSQGWRDSPYEQYF	TGCGCCAGCAGCCAGGGATGGAGGGATTCCCCCTACGAGCAGTACTTC
.	many	TRBV20-1	TRBJ1-1	CSATANESQGMNTEAFF	TGCAGTGCTACCGCCAACGAATCCCAGGGGATGAACACTGAAGCTTTCTTT
.	.	TRBV9	TRBJ2-5	CASSVAPHGAEETQYF	TGTGCCAGCAGCGTAGCCCCTCATGGGGCTGAAGAGACCCAGTACTTC
.	many	TRBV30	TRBJ2-5	CAWSQGETQYF	TGTGCCTGGAGTCAGGGTGAGACCCAGTACTTC
.	many	TRBV29-1	TRBJ1-4	CSVPDTATNEKLFF	TGCAGCGTTCCCGACACGGCAACTAATGAAAAACTGTTTTTT
.	many	TRBV25-1	TRBJ1-2	CASSGPALTAVNGYTF	TGTGCCAGCAGTGGCCCCGCCCTGACCGCCGTGAATGGCTACACCTTC
TRBD1	.	TRBV27	TRBJ2-7	CASSLRQGHNEQYF	TGTGCCAGCAGTTTACGACAGGGGCACAACGAGCAGTACTTC
.	many	TRBV7-2	TRBJ1-1	CASSFSRTTEAFF	TGTGCCAGCAGCTTTAGCAGGACCACTGAAGCTTTCTTT
.	many	TRBV6-2/TRBV6-3	TRBJ2-1	CASSLSLVGRNEQFF	TGTGCCAGCAGTTTATCGTTAGTGGGGCGCAATGAGCAGTTCTTC
TRBD1	.	TRBV25-1	TRBJ2-1	CASSESRDSSYNEQFF	TGTGCCAGCAGTGAGTCCCGGGACAGCTCCTACAATGAGCAGTTCTTC
.	few	TRBV24-1	TRBJ1-2	CATSGTTVNYGYTF	TGTGCCACCAGTGGGACGACGGTTAACTATGGCTACACCTTC
.	few	TRBV6-6	TRBJ1-1	CASSYEQPEAFF	TGTGCCAGCAGTTACGAACAGCCTGAAGCTTTCTTT
.	once	TRBV5-1	TRBJ1-4	CASSLGDGGALMEEKLFF	TGCGCCAGCAGCTTAGGAGACGGGGGTGCGCTAATGGAGGAAAAACTGTTTTTT
.	.	TRBV7-2	TRBJ2-3	CASSPEVTADTQYF	TGTGCCAGCAGCCCTGAGGTCACCGCAGATACGCAGTATTTT
.	many	TRBV7-2	TRBJ2-7	CASKDGPNSYEQYF	TGTGCCAGCAAGGACGGACCGAATTCCTACGAGCAGTACTTC
.	many	TRBV5-1	TRBJ2-1	CASSHPNNEQFF	TGCGCCAGCAGCCACCCCAACAATGAGCAGTTCTTC
.	.	TRBV7-2	TRBJ2-2	CASSFGTRHTGELFF	TGTGCCAGCAGCTTCGGGACAAGACATACCGGGGAGCTGTTTTTT
.	many	TRBV20-1	TRBJ2-1	CSATSETALNNEQFF	TGCAGTGCTACCTCTGAAACCGCTCTTAACAATGAGCAGTTCTTC
TRBD1	many	TRBV4-3	TRBJ2-7	CASSQGQGASYEQYF	TGCGCCAGCAGCCAAGGGCAGGGGGCGTCCTACGAGCAGTACTTC
.	.	TRBV7-2	TRBJ2-3	CASSPFGNTDTQYF	TGTGCCAGCAGCCCTTTCGGGAACACAGATACGCAGTATTTT
.	.	TRBV10-3	TRBJ2-3	CAISGIGSTDTQYF	TGTGCCATCAGTGGAATAGGTTCCACAGATACGCAGTATTTT
TRBD1	many	TRBV20-1	TRBJ2-1	CSARGPGQGYYNEQFF	TGCAGTGCTAGAGGTCCGGGACAGGGTTATTACAATGAGCAGTTCTTC
.	many	TRBV29-1	TRBJ1-3	CSVESRRSSGNTIYF	TGCAGCGTTGAGAGCAGGCGAAGCTCTGGAAACACCATATATTTT
.	many	TRBV7-9	TRBJ1-5	CASSFGKADQPQHF	TGTGCCAGCAGCTTTGGGAAGGCGGACCAGCCCCAGCATTTT
.	many	TRBV9	TRBJ1-3	CASSGDHSGNTIYF	TGTGCCAGCAGCGGAGACCACTCTGGAAACACCATATATTTT
.	few	TRBV7-3	TRBJ1-1	CASSSRPGGTEAFF	TGTGCCAGCAGCTCCCGGCCCGGGGGCACTGAAGCTTTCTTT
TRBD1	few	TRBV20-1	TRBJ2-7	CSAIRDRGGTYEQYF	TGCAGTGCCATCCGGGACAGGGGAGGGACCTACGAGCAGTACTTC
.	few	TRBV20-1	TRBJ2-3	CSARSGGGLATDTQYF	TGCAGTGCTAGAAGCGGTGGGGGGTTGGCCACAGATACGCAGTATTTT
.	.	TRBV12-3/TRBV12-4	TRBJ2-3	CASSWTDKGTDTQYF	TGTGCCAGCAGTTGGACAGACAAGGGCACAGATACGCAGTATTTT
.	many	TRBV25-1	TRBJ1-2	CASSGSGYGYTF	TGTGCCAGCAGTGGATCAGGGTATGGCTACACCTTC
TRBD2	many	TRBV11-2	TRBJ2-1	CASSSPGGLAGSYNEQFF	TGTGCCAGCAGCTCCCCCGGGGGGCTAGCGGGCTCCTACAATGAGCAGTTCTTC
TRBD2	.	TRBV28	TRBJ2-1	CASSSPFETSGGLYNEQFF	TGTGCCAGCAGTTCTCCTTTTGAGACTAGCGGGGGGCTTTACAATGAGCAGTTCTTC
TRBD1	.	TRBV5-1	TRBJ1-5	CASSSGQNNQPQHF	TGCGCCAGCAGCTCGGGACAGAATAATCAGCCCCAGCATTTT